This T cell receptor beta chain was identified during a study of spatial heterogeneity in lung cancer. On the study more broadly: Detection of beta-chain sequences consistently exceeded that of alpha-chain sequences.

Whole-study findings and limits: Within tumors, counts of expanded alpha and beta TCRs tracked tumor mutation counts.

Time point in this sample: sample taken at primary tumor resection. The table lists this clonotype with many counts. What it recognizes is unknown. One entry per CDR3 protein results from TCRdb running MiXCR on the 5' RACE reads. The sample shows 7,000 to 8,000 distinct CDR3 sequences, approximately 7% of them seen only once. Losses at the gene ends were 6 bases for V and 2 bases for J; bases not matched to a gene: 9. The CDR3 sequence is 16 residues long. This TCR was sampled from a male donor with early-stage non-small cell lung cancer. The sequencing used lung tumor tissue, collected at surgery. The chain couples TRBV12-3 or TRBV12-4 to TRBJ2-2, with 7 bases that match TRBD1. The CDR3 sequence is CASRPGGQFNTGELFF. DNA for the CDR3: TGTGCCAGCAGGCCAGGGGGACAGTTTAACACCGGGGAGCTGTTTTTT.